This T cell receptor (beta chain) is drawn from a study of identical twins. Study outcomes and limitations: The study found weaker excess twin sharing in beta out-of-frame sequences. While abundant cord blood beta clonotypes carried fewer insertions, memory repertoires showed no such pattern.

Note on this clonotype: What it binds is unknown.

Each CDR3 protein is one row after TCRdb ran MiXCR on the 5' RACE reads. The sample lists 450,000 to 500,000 distinct CDR3 sequences, around 15% occurring once. Germline loops: CDR1 SNHLY, CDR2 FYNNEI. This CDR3 has 16 residues. Trimming cost V 6 bases and J 4 bases; bases outside gene matches: 12. Separately, the same data were catalogued under a study of yellow fever vaccine responses in identical twins. That publication notes: Twin vaccine T cell responses reportedly seemed partly convergent, partly personalized.

The V gene is TRBV2, the J gene TRBJ2-7, with 10 bases lining up with TRBD2. The sequencing sample was made of CD4+ T cells sorted from blood. The clonotype comes from a woman in her late teens or twenties in good health. CDR3 region: CASRAGLAAPNYEQYF. The CDR3 nucleotides read TGTGCCAGCAGAGCCGGACTAGCGGCTCCTAATTACGAGCAGTACTTC. The whole variable domain, filled in from reference TRBV2 and TRBJ2-7, reads EPEVTQTPSHQVTQMGQEVILRCVPISNHLYFYWYRQILGQKVEFLVSFYNNEISEKSEIFDDQFSVERPDGSNFTLKIRSTKLEDSAMYFCASRAGLAAPNYEQYFGPGTRLTVT.